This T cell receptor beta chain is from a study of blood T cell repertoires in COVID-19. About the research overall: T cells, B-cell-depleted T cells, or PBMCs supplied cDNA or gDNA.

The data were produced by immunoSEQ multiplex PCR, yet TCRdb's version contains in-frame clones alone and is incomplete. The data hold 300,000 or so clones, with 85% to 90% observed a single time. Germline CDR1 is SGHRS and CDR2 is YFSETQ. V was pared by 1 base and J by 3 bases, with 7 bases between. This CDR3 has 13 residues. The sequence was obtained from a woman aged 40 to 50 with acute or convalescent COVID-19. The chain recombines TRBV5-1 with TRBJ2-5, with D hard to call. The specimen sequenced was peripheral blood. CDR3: CASSLILKETQYF. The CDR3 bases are TGCGCCAGCAGCTTGATCCTAAAAGAGACCCAGTACTTC.